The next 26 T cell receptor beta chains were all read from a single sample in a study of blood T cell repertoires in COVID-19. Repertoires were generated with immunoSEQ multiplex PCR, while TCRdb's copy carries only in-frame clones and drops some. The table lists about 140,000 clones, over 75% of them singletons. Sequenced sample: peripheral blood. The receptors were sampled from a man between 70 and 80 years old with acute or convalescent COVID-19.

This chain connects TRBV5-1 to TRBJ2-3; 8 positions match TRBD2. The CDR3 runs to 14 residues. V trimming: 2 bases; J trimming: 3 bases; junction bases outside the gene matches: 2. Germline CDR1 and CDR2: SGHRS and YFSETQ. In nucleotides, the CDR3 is TGCGCCAGCAGCTTAACTAGCGGAACAGATACGCAGTATTTT. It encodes CASSLTSGTDTQYF.

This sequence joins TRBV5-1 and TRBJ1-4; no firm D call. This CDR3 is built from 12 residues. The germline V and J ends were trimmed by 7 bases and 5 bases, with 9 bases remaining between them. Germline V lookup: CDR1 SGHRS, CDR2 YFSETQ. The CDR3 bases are TGCGCCAGCCGGGAGCCGAATGAAAAACTGTTTTTT. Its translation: CASREPNEKLFF.

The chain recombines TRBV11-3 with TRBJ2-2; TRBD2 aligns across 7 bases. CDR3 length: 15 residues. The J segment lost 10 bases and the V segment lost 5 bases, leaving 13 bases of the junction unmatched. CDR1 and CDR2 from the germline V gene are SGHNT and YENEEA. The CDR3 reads CASSQTSPGIAELFF. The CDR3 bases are TGTGCCAGCAGCCAGACTAGCCCCGGTATCGCGGAGCTGTTTTTT.

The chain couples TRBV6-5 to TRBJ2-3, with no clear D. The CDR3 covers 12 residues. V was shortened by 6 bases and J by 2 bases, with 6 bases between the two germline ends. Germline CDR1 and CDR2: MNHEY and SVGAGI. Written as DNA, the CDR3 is TGTGCCAGCAGGGAGTTCACAGATACGCAGTATTTT. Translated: CASREFTDTQYF.

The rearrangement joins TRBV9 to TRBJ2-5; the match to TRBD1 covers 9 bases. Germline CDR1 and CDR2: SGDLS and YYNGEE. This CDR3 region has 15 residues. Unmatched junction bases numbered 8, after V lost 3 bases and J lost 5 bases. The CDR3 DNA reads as TGTGCCAGCAGCGCCGGGACAGGGAATGTGGAGACCCAGTACTTC. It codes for CASSAGTGNVETQYF.

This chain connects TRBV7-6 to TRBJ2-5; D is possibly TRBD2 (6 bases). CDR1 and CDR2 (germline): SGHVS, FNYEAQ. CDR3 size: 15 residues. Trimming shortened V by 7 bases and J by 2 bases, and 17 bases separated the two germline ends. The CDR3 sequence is CASTSTRSRQETQYF. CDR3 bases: TGTGCCAGCACCTCGACTAGGAGTAGGCAAGAGACCCAGTACTTC.

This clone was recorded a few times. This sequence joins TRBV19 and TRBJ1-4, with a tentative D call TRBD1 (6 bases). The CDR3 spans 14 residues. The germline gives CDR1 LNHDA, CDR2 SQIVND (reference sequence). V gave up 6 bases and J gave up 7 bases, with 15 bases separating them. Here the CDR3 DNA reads TGTGCCAGTAGCCACAGAGGGGGTGGTGAAAAACTGTTTTTT. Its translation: CASSHRGGGEKLFF.

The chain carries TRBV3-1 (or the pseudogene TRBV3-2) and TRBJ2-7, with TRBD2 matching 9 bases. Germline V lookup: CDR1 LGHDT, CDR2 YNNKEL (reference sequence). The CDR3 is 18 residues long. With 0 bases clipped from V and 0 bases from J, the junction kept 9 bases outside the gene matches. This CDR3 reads CASSQDQTSGSSSYEQYF. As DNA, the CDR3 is TGTGCCAGCAGCCAAGATCAAACTAGCGGGTCTAGCTCCTACGAGCAGTACTTC.

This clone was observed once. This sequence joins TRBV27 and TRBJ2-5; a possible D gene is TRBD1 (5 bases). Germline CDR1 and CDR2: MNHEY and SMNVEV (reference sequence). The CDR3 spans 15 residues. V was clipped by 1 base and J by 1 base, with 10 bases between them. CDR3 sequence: CASSLLGAIQETQYF. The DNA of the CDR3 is TGTGCCAGCAGTTTATTAGGGGCTATCCAAGAGACCCAGTACTTC.

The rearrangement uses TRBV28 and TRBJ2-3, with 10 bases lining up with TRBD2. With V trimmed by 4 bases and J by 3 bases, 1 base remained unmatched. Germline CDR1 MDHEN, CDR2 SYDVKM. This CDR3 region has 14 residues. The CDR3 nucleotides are TGTGCCAGCAGTTCTAGCGGGAGAACAGATACGCAGTATTTT. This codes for CASSSSGRTDTQYF.

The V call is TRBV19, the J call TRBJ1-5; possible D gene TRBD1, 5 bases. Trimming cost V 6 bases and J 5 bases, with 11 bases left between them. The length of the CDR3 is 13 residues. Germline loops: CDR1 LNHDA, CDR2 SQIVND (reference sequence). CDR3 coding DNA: TGTGCCAGTAGCCCGCAGGGCCATCAGCCCCAGCATTTT. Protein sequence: CASSPQGHQPQHF.

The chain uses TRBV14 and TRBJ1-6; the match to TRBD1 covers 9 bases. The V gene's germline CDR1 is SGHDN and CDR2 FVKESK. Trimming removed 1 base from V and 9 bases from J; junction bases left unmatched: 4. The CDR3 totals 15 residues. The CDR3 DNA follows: TGTGCCAGCAGCCAAGGGTGGACAGGGGTTTCACCCCTCCACTTT. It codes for CASSQGWTGVSPLHF.

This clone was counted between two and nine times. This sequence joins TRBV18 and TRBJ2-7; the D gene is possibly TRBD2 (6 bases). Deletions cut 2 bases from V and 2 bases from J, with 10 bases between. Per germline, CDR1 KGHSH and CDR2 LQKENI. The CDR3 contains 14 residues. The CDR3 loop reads CASSPETRTYEQYF. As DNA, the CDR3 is TGTGCCAGCTCACCAGAGACTAGAACCTACGAGCAGTACTTC.

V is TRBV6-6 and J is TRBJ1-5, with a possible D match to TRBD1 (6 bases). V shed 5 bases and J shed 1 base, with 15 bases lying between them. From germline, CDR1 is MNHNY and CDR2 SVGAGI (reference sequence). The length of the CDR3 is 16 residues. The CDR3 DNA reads TGTGCCAGCAGTGGGGACAAGGGTATCAGCAATCAGCCCCAGCATTTT. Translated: CASSGDKGISNQPQHF.

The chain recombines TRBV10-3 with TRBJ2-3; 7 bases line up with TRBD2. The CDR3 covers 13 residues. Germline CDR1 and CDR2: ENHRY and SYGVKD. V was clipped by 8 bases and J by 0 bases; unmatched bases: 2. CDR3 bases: TGTGCCATCGCGGGGGAGAGCACAGATACGCAGTATTTT. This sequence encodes CAIAGESTDTQYF.

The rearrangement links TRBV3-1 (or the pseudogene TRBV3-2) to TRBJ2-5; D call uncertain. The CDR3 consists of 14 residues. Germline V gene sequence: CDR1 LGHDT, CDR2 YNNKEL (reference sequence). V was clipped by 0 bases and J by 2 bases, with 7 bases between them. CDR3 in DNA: TGTGCCAGCAGCCAAGATACGCGGCAAGAGACCCAGTACTTC. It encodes CASSQDTRQETQYF.

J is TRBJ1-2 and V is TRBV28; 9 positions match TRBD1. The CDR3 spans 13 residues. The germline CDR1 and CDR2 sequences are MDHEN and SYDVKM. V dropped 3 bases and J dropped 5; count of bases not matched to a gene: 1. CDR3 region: CASSLGQGYGYTF. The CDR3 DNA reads TGTGCCAGCAGTTTGGGACAGGGTTATGGCTACACCTTC.

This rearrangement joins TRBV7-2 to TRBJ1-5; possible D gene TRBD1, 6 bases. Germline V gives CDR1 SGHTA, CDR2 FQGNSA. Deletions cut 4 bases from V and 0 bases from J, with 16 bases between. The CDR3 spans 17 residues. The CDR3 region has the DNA TGTGCCAGCAGCTACCCGACAGGACTGTATAGCAATCAGCCCCAGCATTTT. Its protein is CASSYPTGLYSNQPQHF.

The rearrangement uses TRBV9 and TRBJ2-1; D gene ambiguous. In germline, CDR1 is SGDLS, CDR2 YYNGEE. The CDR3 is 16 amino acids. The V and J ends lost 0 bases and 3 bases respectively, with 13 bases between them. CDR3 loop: CASSVAEFGYYNEQFF. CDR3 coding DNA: TGTGCCAGCAGCGTAGCCGAGTTCGGGTACTACAATGAGCAGTTCTTC.

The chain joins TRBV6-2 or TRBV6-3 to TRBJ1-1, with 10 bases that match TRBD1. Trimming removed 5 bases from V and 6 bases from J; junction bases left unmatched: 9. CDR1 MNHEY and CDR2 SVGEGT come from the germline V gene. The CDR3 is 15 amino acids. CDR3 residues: CASSKGRDRGPEAFF. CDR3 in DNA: TGTGCCAGCAGTAAAGGCCGGGACAGGGGACCTGAAGCTTTCTTT.

The CDR3 coding sequence is TGCGCCAGCAGCCCCAGGGCAGAGACCCAGTACTTC. This encodes CASSPRAETQYF. The gene calls are TRBV5-1 and TRBJ2-5; D is possibly TRBD1 (5 bases). The CDR3 is 12 residues long. The germline V gene encodes CDR1 SGHRS and CDR2 YFSETQ. Trimming cost V 4 bases and J 4 bases, with 8 bases left between them. Drawing the rest from reference TRBV5-1 and TRBJ2-5, the complete variable domain is KAGVTQTPRYLIKTRGQQVTLSCSPISGHRSVSWYQQTPGQGLQFLFEYFSETQRNKGNFPGRFSGRQFSNSRSEMNVSTLELGDSALYLCASSPRAETQYFGPGTRLLVL.

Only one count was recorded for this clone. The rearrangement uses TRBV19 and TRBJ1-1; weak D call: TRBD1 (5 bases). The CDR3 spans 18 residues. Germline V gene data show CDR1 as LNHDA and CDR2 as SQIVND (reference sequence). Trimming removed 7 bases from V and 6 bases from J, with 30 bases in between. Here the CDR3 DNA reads TGTGCCAGTACCCACCGAAGGGGCGAAGTCGCGTCCTTCTCTGAAGCTTTCTTT. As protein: CASTHRRGEVASFSEAFF.

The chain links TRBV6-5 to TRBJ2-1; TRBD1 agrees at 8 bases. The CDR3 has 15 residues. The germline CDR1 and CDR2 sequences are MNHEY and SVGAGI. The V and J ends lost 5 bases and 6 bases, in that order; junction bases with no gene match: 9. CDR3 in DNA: TGTGCCAGCAGTACGCGACAGGGGCCCCTCAATGAGCAGTTCTTC. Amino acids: CASSTRQGPLNEQFF.

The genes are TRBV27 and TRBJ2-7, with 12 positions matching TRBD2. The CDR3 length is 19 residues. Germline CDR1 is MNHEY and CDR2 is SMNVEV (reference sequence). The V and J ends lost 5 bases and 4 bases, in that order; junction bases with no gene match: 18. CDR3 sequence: CASSPLTSGRTPRWYEQYF. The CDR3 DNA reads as TGTGCCAGCAGTCCCCTGACTAGCGGGAGAACTCCACGGTGGTACGAGCAGTACTTC.

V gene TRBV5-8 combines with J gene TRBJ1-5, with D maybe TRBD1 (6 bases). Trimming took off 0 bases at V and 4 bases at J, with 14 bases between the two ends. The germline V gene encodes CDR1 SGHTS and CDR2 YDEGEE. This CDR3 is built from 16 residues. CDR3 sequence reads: CASSLGWGQSNQPQHF. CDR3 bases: TGTGCCAGCAGCTTGGGGTGGGGGCAGTCAAATCAGCCCCAGCATTTT.

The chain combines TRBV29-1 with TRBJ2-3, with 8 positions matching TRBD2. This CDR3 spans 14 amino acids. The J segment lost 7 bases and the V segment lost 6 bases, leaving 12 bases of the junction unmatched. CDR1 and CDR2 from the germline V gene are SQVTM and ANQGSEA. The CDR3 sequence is CSVEGREAVNTQYF. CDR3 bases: TGCAGCGTCGAGGGGCGGGAGGCTGTTAATACGCAGTATTTT.